Reported below is one TCR beta chain. Its antigen is not identified. 5'RACE with constant-segment primers yielded barcoded, UMI-tagged TCR alpha and TCR beta cDNA libraries. TCRdb used MiXCR to reprocess the 5' RACE reads, holding one entry per CDR3 protein. This sample has 390,000 or so distinct CDR3 sequences, with about a sixth found just once. The data were obtained in a study of T-cell memory formation after mild COVID-19. Study conclusions and caveats: Specificity for SARS-CoV-2 was not confirmed among the second-wave clones peaking on day 37. Later expanders leaned CD4+, whereas clones that contracted between day 15 and 85 were balanced CD4/CD8.

The CDR3 runs to 12 residues. Germline V gene lookup returns CDR1 SGHKS and CDR2 YYEKEE (reference sequence). The V end lost 0 bases, the J end lost 8 bases, and 6 bases lay between the germline ends. V is TRBV5-5 and J is TRBJ2-1; D remains ambiguous. What was sequenced was PBMCs or a T cell subset sorted from them (not recorded which). This TCR was recovered from a man aged 18 to 35 who had mild COVID-19 (a few samples of this study predate the infection). Cell type and time point are not known. DNA of the CDR3: TGTGCCAGCAGCTTGGGGAGCTATGAGCAGTTCTTC. It translates to CASSLGSYEQFF.